This is a list of T cell receptor beta chains from one sample in a study of T cell repertoires in cytomegalovirus infection. No antigen is known for these receptors. TCRdb redid the calling of the reads with MiXCR, one entry per CDR3 protein. The sample has a few hundred thousand distinct CDR3 sequences; roughly a fifth are singletons. Sequencing used cultured PBMCs, obtained from culture after CMV antigen stimulation. Every receptor here comes from a human donor in good health (CMV status not recorded). Some clones in this sample may be carry-over from other donors' samples. The CDR3 runs from the conserved cysteine through the conserved F or W. A D gene is named only where the DNA matches it firmly. Some rows mark clone size as missing; the rest say once, few, many or name a class of expanded clone.

>TRBV10-3|once|TRBJ2-1|NA
CAISDDSNEQFF
TGTGCCATCAGCGACGACAGCAATGAGCAGTTCTTC
>TRBV7-2|NA|TRBJ2-7|NA
CASSFSGRNAEQYF
TGTGCCAGCAGCTTCAGCGGCCGTAATGCCGAGCAGTACTTC
>TRBV7-9|NA|TRBJ2-1|NA
CASSPGLYGLALYNEQFF
TGTGCCAGCAGCCCTGGGCTCTATGGGTTGGCTCTTTACAATGAGCAGTTCTTC
>TRBV7-9|few|TRBJ2-5|TRBD2
CASSRLAGEGRGQETQYF
TGTGCCAGCAGCAGACTAGCGGGAGAAGGGAGAGGTCAAGAGACCCAGTACTTC
>TRBV12-3/TRBV12-4|many|TRBJ2-7|NA
CASSLDTPYEQYF
TGTGCCAGCAGCCTCGATACCCCCTACGAGCAGTACTTC
>TRBV20-1|NA|TRBJ2-1|NA
CSARGAISYNEQFF
TGCAGTGCTAGAGGCGCGATATCCTACAATGAGCAGTTCTTC
>TRBV20-1|few|TRBJ2-3|TRBD2
CSESRVAGPSTDTQYF
TGCAGTGAAAGCAGGGTAGCGGGCCCTAGCACAGATACGCAGTATTTT
>TRBV5-4|few|TRBJ2-2|TRBD2
CASSPGTSRHTGELFF
TGTGCCAGCAGCCCCGGGACTAGCCGGCACACCGGGGAGCTGTTTTTT
>TRBV19|few|TRBJ1-1|NA
CASNTGRSTEAFF
TGTGCCAGTAATACCGGGAGATCCACTGAAGCTTTCTTT
>TRBV6-7|NA|TRBJ1-1|TRBD1
CASSPYRDSEAFF
TGTGCCAGCAGTCCATACCGGGACAGTGAAGCTTTCTTT
>TRBV7-6|few|TRBJ1-4|NA
CASSYNSNEKLFF
TGTGCCAGCAGCTACAACAGTAATGAAAAACTGTTTTTT
>TRBV24-1|NA|TRBJ2-7|NA
CATSDAHSYEQYF
TGTGCCACCAGTGATGCCCACTCCTACGAGCAGTACTTC
>TRBV25-1|NA|TRBJ1-5|NA
CASSDRAGGQHF
TGTGCCAGCAGTGACAGGGCAGGCGGCCAGCATTTT
>TRBV18|NA|TRBJ1-1|NA
CASSPFASLNTEAFF
TGTGCCAGCTCACCCTTTGCATCTTTAAACACTGAAGCTTTCTTT